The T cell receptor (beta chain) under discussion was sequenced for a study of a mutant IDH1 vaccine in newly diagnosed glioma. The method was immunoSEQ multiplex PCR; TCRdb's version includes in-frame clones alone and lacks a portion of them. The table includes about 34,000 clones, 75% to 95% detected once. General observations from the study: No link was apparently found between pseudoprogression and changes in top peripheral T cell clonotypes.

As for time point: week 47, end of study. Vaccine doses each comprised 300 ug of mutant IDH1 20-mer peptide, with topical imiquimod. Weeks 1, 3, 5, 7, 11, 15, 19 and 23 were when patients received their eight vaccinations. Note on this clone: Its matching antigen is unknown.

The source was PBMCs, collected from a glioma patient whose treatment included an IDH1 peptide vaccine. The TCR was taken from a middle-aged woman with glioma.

CDR3 bases: TGTGCCAGCAGCGTAGGGGCTAGCGGGTCCTACGAGCAGTACTTC. It translates to CASSVGASGSYEQYF. V usage is TRBV9 and J usage is TRBJ2-7, with TRBD2 identical over 8 bases. The germline V gene encodes CDR1 SGDLS and CDR2 YYNGEE. This CDR3 contains 15 residues. V lost 0 bases to trimming and J lost 1 base; unmatched junction nucleotides: 3. The complete variable domain, with remaining parts taken from reference TRBV9 and TRBJ2-7, reads DSGVTQTPKHLITATGQRVTLRCSPRSGDLSVYWYQQSLDQGLQFLIQYYNGEERAKGNILERFSAQQFPDLHSELNLSSLELGDSALYFCASSVGASGSYEQYFGPGTRLTVT.